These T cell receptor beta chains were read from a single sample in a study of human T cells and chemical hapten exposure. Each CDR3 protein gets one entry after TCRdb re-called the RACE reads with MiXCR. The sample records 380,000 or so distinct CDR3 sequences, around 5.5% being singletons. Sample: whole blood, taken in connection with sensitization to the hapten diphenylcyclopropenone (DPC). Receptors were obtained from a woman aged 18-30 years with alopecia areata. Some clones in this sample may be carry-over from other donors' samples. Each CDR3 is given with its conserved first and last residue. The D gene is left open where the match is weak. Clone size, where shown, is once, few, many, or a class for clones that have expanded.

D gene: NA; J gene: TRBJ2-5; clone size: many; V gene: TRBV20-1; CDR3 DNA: TGCAGTGCTAGAGACCAAGAGACCCAGTACTTC; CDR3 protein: CSARDQETQYF
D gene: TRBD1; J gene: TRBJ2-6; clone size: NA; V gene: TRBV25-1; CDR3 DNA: TGTGCCAGCAGTGGAAGGCCCGGACAGGGCACCTCTGGGGCCAACGTCCTGACTTTC; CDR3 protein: CASSGRPGQGTSGANVLTF
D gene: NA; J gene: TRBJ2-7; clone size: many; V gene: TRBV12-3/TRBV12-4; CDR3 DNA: TGTGCCAGCAGTTCTGGCGGACATCTTAGCTCCTACGAGCAGTACTTC; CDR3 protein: CASSSGGHLSSYEQYF
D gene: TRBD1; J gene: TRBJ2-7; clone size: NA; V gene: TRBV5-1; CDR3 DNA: TGCGCCAGCGGGTCTTCCGGGACAGGGGCCTACGAGCAGTACTTC; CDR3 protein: CASGSSGTGAYEQYF
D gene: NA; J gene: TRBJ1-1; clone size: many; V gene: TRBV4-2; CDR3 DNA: TGTGCCAGCAGCCCTAAACAGGACACTGAAGCTTTCTTT; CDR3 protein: CASSPKQDTEAFF
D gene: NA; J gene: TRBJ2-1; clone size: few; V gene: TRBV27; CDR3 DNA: TGTGCCAGCAGTTTCCAGGGGACAAGGGAGCAGTTCTTC; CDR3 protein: CASSFQGTREQFF
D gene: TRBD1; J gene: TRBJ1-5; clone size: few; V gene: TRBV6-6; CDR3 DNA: TGTGCCAGCAGTTACTTTAAGGGGGCTATCACTCAGCCCCAGCATTTT; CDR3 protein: CASSYFKGAITQPQHF
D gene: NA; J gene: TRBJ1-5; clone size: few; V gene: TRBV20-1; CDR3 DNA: TGCAGTGCTCGGGCGTCGATGAATCAGCCCCAGCATTTT; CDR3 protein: CSARASMNQPQHF
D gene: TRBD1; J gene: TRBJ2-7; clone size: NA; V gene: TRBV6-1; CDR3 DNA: TGTGCCAGCAGTAAAGTGGGGGGACAGGGAGGTTCGAGGTACTTC; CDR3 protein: CASSKVGGQGGSRYF
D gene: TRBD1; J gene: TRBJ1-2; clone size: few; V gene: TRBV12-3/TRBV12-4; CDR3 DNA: TGTGCCAGCAGTCCTTTTAACATCGTGACAGGGGGCGGCTACACCTTC; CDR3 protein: CASSPFNIVTGGGYTF